One sample yielded the 19 T cell receptor beta chains listed below, sequenced in a study of cytomegalovirus exposure and HLA in healthy donors. Use of 60 Vbeta and 13 Jbeta primers characterized the PCR. Profiling relied on immunoSEQ multiplex PCR, and the TCRdb table lists in-frame clones only, not all of them. The sample shows tens of thousands of clones, 82% of them seen only once. The sequencing input was PBMCs. The receptors originated from a woman aged 18-35 years in good health and CMV-seropositive.

The chain has TRBV27 and TRBJ2-7; tentative D call: TRBD2 (5 bases). Germline V lookup: CDR1 MNHEY, CDR2 SMNVEV (reference sequence). CDR3 length: 14 amino acids. V shed 5 bases and J shed 7 bases, with 18 bases lying between them. CDR3 nucleotides: TGTGCCAGCAGTATGCCGGACCGCCCGGGGGAGCAGTACTTC. Its translation is CASSMPDRPGEQYF.

The rearrangement uses TRBV2 and TRBJ2-7; the match to TRBD2 covers 8 bases. The CDR3 spans 12 residues. V lost 4 bases to trimming and J lost 6 bases; unmatched junction nucleotides: 2. Germline CDR1 SNHLY, CDR2 FYNNEI. CDR3 loop: CASSVLAAEQYF. For the CDR3, the DNA is TGTGCCAGCAGTGTACTAGCGGCCGAGCAGTACTTC.

This clone was seen once. This sequence joins TRBV19 and TRBJ1-2, with a weak D call TRBD1 (5 bases). From germline, CDR1 is LNHDA and CDR2 SQIVND (reference sequence). The CDR3 is made up of 16 amino acids. Trimming took off 4 bases at V and 4 bases at J, with 19 bases between the two ends. CDR3 DNA: TGTGCCAGTAGTAGATCCCTTGGAGACAGCATCTATGGCTACACCTTC. Its protein is CASSRSLGDSIYGYTF.

The chain joins TRBV4-3 to TRBJ2-1; no definite D call. The CDR3 is 17 amino acids. Trimming pared 4 bases from V and 0 bases from J, leaving 16 bases between. From germline, CDR1 is LGHNA and CDR2 YSLEER. The CDR3 DNA is TGCGCCAGCAGCCTTGAGACGCTAAGGAGCTCCTACAATGAGCAGTTCTTC. It is translated as CASSLETLRSSYNEQFF.

This clone has just a few counts. The rearrangement joins TRBV25-1 to TRBJ2-5; 13 nucleotides line up with TRBD2. This CDR3 is built from 15 residues. The ends lost 10 bases at V and 11 bases at J; junction bases unmatched: 16. Looked up from germline, CDR1 is MGHDK and CDR2 is SYGVNS. CDR3 protein: CATNGTSGILGEQYF. CDR3 DNA: TGTGCCACTAATGGGACTAGCGGGATACTCGGTGAGCAGTACTTC.

The V and J genes are TRBV6-6 and TRBJ2-1; 7 bases fit TRBD2. Germline V gene lookup returns CDR1 MNHNY and CDR2 SVGAGI (reference sequence). CDR3 length equals 13 residues. J gave up 6 bases and V 8 bases, and 7 bases lay outside the gene matches. The CDR3 loop reads CASEAGLVNEQFF. DNA of the CDR3: TGTGCCAGCGAAGCGGGGTTAGTCAATGAGCAGTTCTTC.

In the case of this clone: The same CDR3 is also encoded by other DNA sequences in this sample. This sequence joins TRBV9 and TRBJ2-2; 8 bases align to TRBD1. This CDR3 has 15 residues. V shed 2 bases, J shed 4 bases, and the junction held 4 bases outside the gene matches. CDR1 and CDR2 from the germline V gene are SGDLS and YYNGEE. CDR3 nucleotides: TGTGCCAGCAGCGTTCAGGGGGCAAGCACCGGGGAGCTGTTTTTT. Translated, it gives CASSVQGASTGELFF.

This clone was seen a single time. This chain links TRBV29-1 with TRBJ2-7; TRBD1 is a possible D gene (5 bases). The CDR3 spans 13 residues. The germline V gene has CDR1 SQVTM and CDR2 ANQGSEA. The V gene lost 2 bases and the J gene lost 5 bases, with 13 bases spanning the gap. CDR3 residues: CSVETGRTNEQYF. The CDR3 bases are TGCAGCGTTGAAACAGGTAGGACGAACGAGCAGTACTTC.

V is TRBV6-6 and J is TRBJ2-2; tentative D call: TRBD1 (6 bases). The germline gives CDR1 MNHNY, CDR2 SVGAGI (reference sequence). This CDR3 has 14 amino acids. Trimming took off 6 bases at V and 5 bases at J, with 13 bases between the two ends. CDR3 sequence (DNA): TGTGCCAGCAGCCAGGGGCGTCGGACCGGGGAGCTGTTTTTT. Translation: CASSQGRRTGELFF.

The V and J genes are TRBV5-8 and TRBJ2-3, with D tentatively TRBD2 (5 bases). Per the germline V gene, CDR1 is SGHTS and CDR2 is YDEGEE. V was shortened by 6 bases and J by 4 bases, with 18 bases between the two germline ends. The CDR3 consists of 15 residues. The CDR3 nucleotides read TGTGCCAGCAAGGTAGCGCCTACGTCGGCAGATACGCAGTATTTT. This gives the protein CASKVAPTSADTQYF.

The genes are TRBV5-4 and TRBJ2-7, with 7 bases aligning to TRBD1. V lost 4 bases to trimming and J lost 3 bases; unmatched junction nucleotides: 10. There are 15 residues in the CDR3. The germline V gene has CDR1 SGHNT and CDR2 YYREEE (reference sequence). The CDR3 loop reads CASSPGEGANYEQYF. As DNA, the CDR3 is TGTGCCAGCAGCCCCGGAGAGGGGGCAAACTACGAGCAGTACTTC.

Here the CDR3 DNA reads TGTGCCAGCAGTGACAGTGACAGGGGAGGGGGAGACCAGCCCCAGCATTTT. This gives the protein CASSDSDRGGGDQPQHF. The chain links TRBV6-4 to TRBJ1-5; TRBD1 agrees at 8 bases. V gave up 2 bases and J gave up 7 bases; unmatched junction bases: 13. The CDR3 covers 17 residues. CDR1 is MRHNA and CDR2 is SNTAGT in the germline V gene.

The V gene is TRBV25-1, the J gene TRBJ2-5; no clear D. From germline, CDR1 is MGHDK and CDR2 SYGVNS. V lost 0 bases to trimming and J lost 3 bases, with 5 bases between them. CDR3 length equals 13 residues. In DNA, the CDR3 is TGTGCCAGCAGTGAATATACGGAAGAGACCCAGTACTTC. Protein: CASSEYTEETQYF.

The rearrangement joins TRBV7-3 to TRBJ2-5; 13 bases match TRBD2. TRBJ2-7 matches the DNA end more closely, so the J call is doubtful. The CDR3 covers 15 residues. Germline V lookup: CDR1 SGHTA, CDR2 FQGTGA. The CDR3 reads CASSPTSGRANEQYF. Written as DNA, the CDR3 is TGTGCCAGCAGCCCAACTAGCGGGAGGGCCAACGAGCAGTACTTC.

As to this clone: One junction end disagrees with the germline gene, perhaps due to a read error. The V gene is TRBV7-9, the J gene TRBJ1-2; tentatively, D is TRBD1 (6 bases). CDR3 size: 16 residues. Germline V gene sequence: CDR1 SEHNR, CDR2 FQNEAQ (reference sequence). CDR3 amino acids: CSSSLTRDIINYGYTF. DNA of the CDR3: TGTTCCAGCAGCTTAACCCGGGACATAATAAACTATGGCTACACCTTC.

This chain connects TRBV6-1 to TRBJ1-1, with a possible D match to TRBD1 (6 bases). The CDR3 contains 17 residues. Germline V CDR1 and CDR2: MNHNS, SASEGT. V shed 4 bases and J shed 0 bases, with 18 bases lying between them. The CDR3 DNA follows: TGTGCCAGCAGTGCTACCGCAGGGGCGATCATGAACACTGAAGCTTTCTTT. Its translation is CASSATAGAIMNTEAFF.

The gene calls are TRBV19 and TRBJ2-7; 7 bases map to TRBD1. V lost 10 bases to trimming and J lost 6 bases; unmatched junction nucleotides: 9. Germline V gene sequence: CDR1 LNHDA, CDR2 SQIVND (reference sequence). The CDR3 contains 12 residues. The CDR3 region has the DNA TGTGCCACGAGGACAGGACTGGGCGAGCAGTACTTC. Translating gives CATRTGLGEQYF. The entire variable domain, with the rest obtained from reference TRBV19 and TRBJ2-7, is as follows: DGGITQSPKYLFRKEGQNVTLSCEQNLNHDAMYWYRQDPGQGLRLIYYSQIVNDFQKGDIAEGYSVSREKKESFPLTVTSAQKNPTAFYLCATRTGLGEQYFGPGTRLTVT.

The chain employs TRBV11-1 and TRBJ1-2; D unclear. This CDR3 region has 15 residues. V was pared by 0 bases and J by 5 bases, with 13 bases between. Germline assignment: CDR1 SGHAT and CDR2 FQDESV (reference sequence). DNA for the CDR3: TGTGCCAGCAGCTTAGCCGGTGACACTGATTATGGCTACACCTTC. The encoded protein is CASSLAGDTDYGYTF.

The chain is built from TRBV5-5 and TRBJ1-1; D remains ambiguous. The V and J ends lost 2 bases and 7 bases respectively, with 9 bases between them. This CDR3 has 12 amino acids. The germline V gene encodes CDR1 SGHKS and CDR2 YYEKEE (reference sequence). The DNA for the CDR3 is TGTGCCAGCAGCTTTGGAGGAGGTGAAGCTTTCTTT. The encoded protein is CASSFGGGEAFF. Based on the CDR3 plus reference TRBV5-5 and TRBJ1-1, the full variable domain is DAGVTQSPTHLIKTRGQQVTLRCSPISGHKSVSWYQQVLGQGPQFIFQYYEKEERGRGNFPDRFSARQFPNYSSELNVNALLLGDSALYLCASSFGGGEAFFGQGTRLTVV.